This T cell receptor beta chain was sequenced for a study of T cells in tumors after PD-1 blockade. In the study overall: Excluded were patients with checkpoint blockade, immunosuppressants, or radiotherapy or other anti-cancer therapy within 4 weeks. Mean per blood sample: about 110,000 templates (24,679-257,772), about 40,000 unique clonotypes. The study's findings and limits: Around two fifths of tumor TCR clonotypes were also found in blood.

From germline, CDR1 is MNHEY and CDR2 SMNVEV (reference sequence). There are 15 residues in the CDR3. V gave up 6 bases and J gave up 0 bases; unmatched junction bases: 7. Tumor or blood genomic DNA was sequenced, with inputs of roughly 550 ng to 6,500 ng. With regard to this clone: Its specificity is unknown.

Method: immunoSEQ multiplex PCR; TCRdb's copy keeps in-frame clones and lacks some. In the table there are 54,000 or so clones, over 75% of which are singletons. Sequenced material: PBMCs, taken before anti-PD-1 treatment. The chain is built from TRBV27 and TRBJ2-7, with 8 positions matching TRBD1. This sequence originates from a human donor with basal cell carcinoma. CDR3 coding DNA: TGTGCCAGCAGCCAAAAGGGGACAGGCTCCTACGAGCAGTACTTC. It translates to CASSQKGTGSYEQYF.